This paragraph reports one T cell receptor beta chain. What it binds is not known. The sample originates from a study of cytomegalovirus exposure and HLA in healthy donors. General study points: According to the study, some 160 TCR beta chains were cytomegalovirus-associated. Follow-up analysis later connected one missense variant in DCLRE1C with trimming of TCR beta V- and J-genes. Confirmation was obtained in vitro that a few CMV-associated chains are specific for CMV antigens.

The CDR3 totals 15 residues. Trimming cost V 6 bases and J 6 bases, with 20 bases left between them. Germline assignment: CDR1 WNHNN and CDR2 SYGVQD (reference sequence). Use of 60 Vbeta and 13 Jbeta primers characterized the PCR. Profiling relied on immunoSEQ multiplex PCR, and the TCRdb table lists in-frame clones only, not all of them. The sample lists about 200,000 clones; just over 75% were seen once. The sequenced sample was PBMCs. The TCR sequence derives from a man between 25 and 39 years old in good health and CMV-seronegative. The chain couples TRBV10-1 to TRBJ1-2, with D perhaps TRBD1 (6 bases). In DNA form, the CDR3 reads TGCGCCAGCAGCCCCTATTCTCGACAGGCCCATGGCTACACCTTC. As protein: CASSPYSRQAHGYTF.